This T cell receptor beta chain comes out of a study of blood T cell repertoires in COVID-19. Study information: PBMCs, B-cell-depleted T cells, or T cells were the source of the cDNA or gDNA that made up the material.

How the authors handled the data: Estimation of nucleated cell counts relied on the amplification of reference gene primers. Sequencing used immunoSEQ multiplex PCR; TCRdb keeps in-frame clones, though not all of them. That table is the source of V, J and clone size, and D and trimming were worked out from the DNA. The profile shows 300,000 to 450,000 clones, around nine tenths of them singletons. The receptor was derived from a human donor in a cohort sampled during active COVID-19. Sequencing input: peripheral blood.

This CDR3 is CAWVDRGIGNTIYF. CDR3 nucleotides: TGTGCCTGGGTGGACAGGGGAATAGGAAACACCATATATTTT. The genes are TRBV30 and TRBJ1-3; 9 bases fit TRBD1. The CDR3 spans 14 residues. With V trimmed by 5 bases and J by 4 bases, 6 bases remained unmatched. Germline V gene lookup returns CDR1 GTSNPN and CDR2 SVGIG (reference sequence).